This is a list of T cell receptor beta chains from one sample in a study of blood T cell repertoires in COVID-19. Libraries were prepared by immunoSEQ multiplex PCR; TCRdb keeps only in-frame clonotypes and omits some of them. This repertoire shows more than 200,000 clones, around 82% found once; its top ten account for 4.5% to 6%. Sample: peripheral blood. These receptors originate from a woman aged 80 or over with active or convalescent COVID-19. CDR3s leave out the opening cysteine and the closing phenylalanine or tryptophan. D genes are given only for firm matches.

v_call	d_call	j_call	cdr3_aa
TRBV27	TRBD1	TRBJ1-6	ASSLANRGSSYNSPLH
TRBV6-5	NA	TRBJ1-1	ASSSPGQNTEAF
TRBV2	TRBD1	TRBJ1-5	ASSVNIGTGHQPQH
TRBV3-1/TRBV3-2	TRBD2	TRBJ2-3	ASSRLAEQGTQY
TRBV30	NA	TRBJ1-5	AWSKTGNQPQH
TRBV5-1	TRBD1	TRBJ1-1	ASSLTGTGLVTEAF
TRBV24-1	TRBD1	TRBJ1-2	ATSDARTGEGYT
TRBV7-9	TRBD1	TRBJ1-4	ASSLDRREKLF
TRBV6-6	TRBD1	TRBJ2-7	ASSYGQGENDEQY
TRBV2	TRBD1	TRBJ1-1	ASIQDRGTRRTEAF